This T cell receptor delta chain appears in the sequencing data of a study of gamma-delta T cells after stem cell transplantation. The ends lost 2 bases at V and 0 bases at J; junction bases unmatched: 11. CDR1 and CDR2 from the germline V gene are GEAIGNYY and EKD. CDR3 length equals 18 residues. TCRdb re-called clones from the RT-PCR reads via CATT. The sample holds roughly 1,700 delta-chain clones; approximately 0.32% are singletons and the top ten take about 18%. Relative to its sample, this clone is large. The identical CDR3 is also encoded by other nucleotide sequences in the sample. J is TRDJ1 and V is TRDV2; 10 bases align to TRDD3. This sequence originates from a human donor. It is not recorded whose cells these are; they may come from a transplant donor. Source material: gamma-delta T cells. CDR3 in amino acids: CACDRLGDYPKNTDKLIF. DNA of the CDR3: TGTGCCTGTGACAGACTGGGGGATTACCCCAAAAACACCGATAAACTCATCTTT.